The subject of this entry is one TCR beta chain. Its antigen remains unidentified. The CDR3 totals 16 residues. CDR1 SGHRS and CDR2 YFSETQ come from the germline V gene. V was trimmed by 0 bases and J by 0 bases, leaving 7 bases between them. The sample is drawn from a study of OX40 agonist ivuxolimab in advanced cancers. The overall study: Every 2 weeks, patients got intravenous ivuxolimab at one of six dose levels (0.01-10 mg/kg). Patients with prior anti-PD-1, anti-PD-L1 or anti-CTLA-4 therapy were eligible; approximately 37% had some.

The study, taken as a whole, reports: Among T cells, CD8+ cells averaged more expanded clones than CD4+ cells.

The data were produced by immunoSEQ multiplex PCR, yet TCRdb's version contains in-frame clones alone and is incomplete. The sample lists tens of thousands of clones, approximately 81% occurring once. The sequences come from CD4+ or CD8+ T cells sorted from blood, collected in a trial of the OX40 agonist ivuxolimab. The TCR was taken from an adult with an advanced solid tumor such as melanoma, head and neck, liver or kidney cancer. The chain carries TRBV5-1 and TRBJ2-6; no reliable D call. CDR3 sequence: CASSLGSSSGANVLTF. The DNA for the CDR3 is TGCGCCAGCAGCTTGGGGAGTAGCTCTGGGGCCAACGTCCTGACTTTC. The variable domain in full, with the rest retrieved from reference TRBV5-1 and TRBJ2-6, is KAGVTQTPRYLIKTRGQQVTLSCSPISGHRSVSWYQQTPGQGLQFLFEYFSETQRNKGNFPGRFSGRQFSNSRSEMNVSTLELGDSALYLCASSLGSSSGANVLTFGAGSRLTVL.